This record concerns one T cell receptor (beta chain) sequence. Its antigen specificity is not known. No base qualities exist here, and no much larger clone lies one base off it. This sample is drawn from a study of blood T cells in healthy people across ages (dated by TCRdb to between 2015 and 2016). With regard to the full study: In model experiments, template switching captured about one uniquely barcoded TCR beta cDNA molecule for every two T cells. Using the same blood draw, the study looked at two additional independent replicas of 1 million unique cDNA reads for two donors, one aged 18 to 30 and the other aged 80 or older. Four age groups were formed from the donors: young (average 16 years), middle-aged (roughly 38), aged (about 62) and long-lived (about 80). To avoid experimental bias, donors of different ages were randomly spread across the sequencing lanes. Age-related changes in TCR beta repertoire diversity were measured in the study by deep sequencing normalized with unique cDNA molecular identifiers.

The CDR3 spans 13 residues, from the cysteine through the phenylalanine. The kept DNA is CDR3 alone, 39 bases in frame from the first base. Via the germline V gene (reference sequence), CDR1 is MNHEY and CDR2 SMNVEV. V was cut back by 6 bases and J by 3 bases, leaving a gap of 10 bases between them. The library relied on 5' RACE. The sequencer listed for this sample is Illumina HiSeq 2500. A second PCR of roughly 7 to 11 cycles was performed with a sample-barcoded 5' primer and a J-beta primer mix. A template-switch 5' adaptor carrying 12 random nucleotides introduced a unique molecular identifier onto each TCR beta cDNA molecule. At least 2.5 million CDR3-containing paired-end reads were obtained from each sample. First-strand cDNA was synthesized from all RNA with the Mint cDNA synthesis kit, primed by a TRBC-specific oligonucleotide. Following uracil-DNA glycosylase treatment, a first 18-cycle PCR with universal primers M1SS and BC2_uni_R was performed on all cDNA. Turning to the authors' computational methods: For normalization, 1 million high-quality reads were randomly selected from each sample, with every read carrying a distinct molecular identifier. Instead of being binned into consensus sequences, reads that shared molecular identifiers were thrown out. MiTCR, with a Q25 quality threshold and the strictest error-elimination algorithm, was used for CDR3 identification, clonotype clustering and error correction. A nonparametric unseen species model with Euler transformation was used to estimate a lower bound on total TCR beta diversity. Using fastp at Q25 and MiXCR, TCRdb reprocessed the public reads and kept productive beta chains. Identical CDR3 proteins give one entry, which carries the most common genes and DNA. TCRdb's processing, not the authors' own work, is the source of the V and J calls. This sample gives about 900,000 distinct CDR3 sequences in total; 60% to 80% of them show up just once. The ten largest clonotypes hold roughly 26% of the sample.

The paper's findings and limits, for the study overall: Observed TCR beta diversity per million T cells fell roughly linearly with age, and a significant reduction was already apparent by age around 40. Donor CMV infection status was unknown, potentially confounding age-related changes in expanded clonotypes. Compared with the aged group, the long-lived group had more naive CD4+ T cells, fewer expanded clones and increased TCR diversity, suggesting age selection. The percentage of naive T cells measured by flow cytometry correlated strongly with observed TCR beta diversity. Total diversity estimates from one million sequenced T cells were considered lower bounds and underestimates. Conclusive comparison of naive and antigen-experienced compartments was prevented by the profiling of bulk unsorted PBMCs.

Systemically healthy Caucasian individuals from Russia, approximately 39 in total and aged roughly 6 to 95 years, were included as donors. Ten milliliters of peripheral blood were drawn from each donor into EDTA-treated Vacutainer tubes. Ficoll-Paque density-gradient centrifugation was used to isolate PBMCs, with at least 6 million per sample. Trizol reagent was used to extract total RNA from PBMCs, with at least 5.5 micrograms per sample. The percentages of naive CD45RAhigh/CD27high T cells were determined by flow cytometry on a PBMC aliquot from every donor. Specimen: blood. This TCR came from a man aged 25-40 years in good health. The chain was built from TRBV27 and TRBJ2-3, with the D segment identity uncertain. The nucleotide sequence reads as follows: TGTGCCAGCAGCCGCTCAGCGACAGATACGCAGTATTTT. This is translated as CASSRSATDTQYF.